A selection of T cell receptor beta chains follows, all from one sample in a study of T cells in Graves' hyperthyroidism and ophthalmopathy. TCRdb passed the multiplex PCR reads through MiXCR, listing each CDR3 protein once. The table lists approximately 700,000 distinct CDR3 sequences, about a sixth of them singletons. Input material: blood. These receptors were collected from a man in his late teens or twenties with Graves' hyperthyroidism. Both conserved end residues are part of each CDR3. D genes are given only for firm matches. Where a row states a size, it is once, few, many or the class of an expanded clone; other rows omit it.

NA	NA	TRBV7-2	TRBJ2-1	CASSLARGANNEQFF	TGTGCCAGCAGCTTAGCCCGAGGCGCCAACAATGAGCAGTTCTTC
NA	TRBD2	TRBV11-2	TRBJ2-1	CASSLARWEGPDEQFF	TGTGCCAGCAGCTTAGCACGGTGGGAGGGCCCCGATGAGCAGTTCTTC
NA	NA	TRBV5-8	TRBJ1-2	CASSLEGVHYGYTF	TGTGCCAGCAGCTTGGAGGGGGTACACTATGGCTACACCTTC
NA	TRBD2	TRBV9	TRBJ2-2	CASSVGPAGVMGELFF	TGTGCCAGCAGCGTCGGACCAGCGGGAGTTATGGGGGAGCTGTTTTTT
many	NA	TRBV9	TRBJ2-5	CASSGSGETQYF	TGTGCCAGCAGCGGAAGTGGGGAGACCCAGTACTTC
NA	NA	TRBV7-2	TRBJ1-3	CASSLGANTIYF	TGTGCCAGCAGCTTAGGTGCGAACACCATATATTTT
many	TRBD1	TRBV5-5	TRBJ2-7	CASSSLLRQGAYEQYF	TGTGCCAGCAGCAGTTTACTCCGACAGGGGGCCTACGAGCAGTACTTC
few	NA	TRBV28	TRBJ2-3	CASSLSGRESTDTQYF	TGTGCCAGCAGTTTATCGGGGCGGGAAAGCACAGATACGCAGTATTTT
few	TRBD1	TRBV24-1	TRBJ2-7	CATSDLPGQGTHEQYF	TGTGCCACCAGTGATTTGCCGGGACAGGGAACCCACGAGCAGTACTTC
NA	NA	TRBV20-1	TRBJ2-1	CSASWRPGTRGRDEQFF	TGCAGTGCTAGTTGGAGACCTGGGACTAGGGGGCGCGATGAGCAGTTCTTC
many	NA	TRBV28	TRBJ1-5	CASSFGTYQPQHF	TGTGCCAGCAGTTTTGGCACTTATCAGCCCCAGCATTTT
NA	NA	TRBV19	TRBJ1-4	CASSKPGERLFF	TGTGCCAGTAGTAAACCAGGAGAAAGACTGTTTTTT
NA	NA	TRBV3-1	TRBJ1-3	CASKPGPGSGNTIYF	TGTGCCAGCAAACCGGGCCCGGGGAGTGGAAACACCATATATTTT
many	TRBD2	TRBV12-3/TRBV12-4	TRBJ2-1	CASSPRSGRGYNEQFF	TGTGCCAGCAGTCCTAGAAGCGGGAGAGGTTACAATGAGCAGTTCTTC
few	NA	TRBV2	TRBJ1-2	CASSGSGGNGYTF	TGTGCCAGCAGTGGGTCGGGAGGGAATGGCTACACCTTC
many	TRBD1	TRBV10-3	TRBJ2-7	CAISEVWDSSYEQYF	TGTGCCATCAGTGAAGTTTGGGACAGCTCCTACGAGCAGTACTTC
NA	TRBD2	TRBV4-1	TRBJ2-1	CASSVTSGRRNEQFF	TGCGCCAGCAGCGTCACTAGCGGGAGGCGGAATGAGCAGTTCTTC
many	NA	TRBV27	TRBJ2-3	CASSGSRAGTQYF	TGTGCCAGCAGTGGCAGCAGGGCGGGTACGCAGTATTTT
many	NA	TRBV24-1	TRBJ2-3	CATSDSDRSGDTQYF	TGTGCCACCAGTGATTCCGACAGAAGTGGAGATACGCAGTATTTT
NA	NA	TRBV5-1	TRBJ2-5	CASQQGLQETQYF	TGCGCCAGCCAGCAGGGCCTCCAAGAGACCCAGTACTTC
many	TRBD1	TRBV5-1	TRBJ2-5	CASSLAGTGGETQYF	TGTGCCAGCAGCTTAGCCGGGACAGGGGGGGAGACCCAGTACTTC
few	NA	TRBV6-1	TRBJ2-5	CASTPHGGEETQYF	TGTGCCAGCACCCCTCACGGAGGAGAGGAGACCCAGTACTTC
NA	NA	TRBV3-1	TRBJ1-2	CASSQAAALGGYTF	TGTGCCAGCAGCCAAGCGGCAGCCCTTGGGGGCTACACCTTC
few	NA	TRBV5-1	TRBJ2-1	CASSLGRLGNEQFF	TGCGCCAGCAGCTTGGGGCGGCTAGGTAATGAGCAGTTCTTC
many	NA	TRBV7-9	TRBJ2-3	CASSTVVTLGDTQYF	TGTGCCAGCAGCACCGTGGTAACCCTTGGGGATACGCAGTATTTT
NA	TRBD1	TRBV25-1	TRBJ1-2	CASSASTGSYGYTF	TGTGCCAGCAGTGCTTCGACAGGGAGCTATGGCTACACCTTC
NA	TRBD1	TRBV6-5	TRBJ2-2	CASSYGQGRSGELFF	TGTGCCAGCAGTTACGGACAGGGAAGGTCCGGGGAGCTGTTTTTT
few	NA	TRBV28	TRBJ2-2	CASSFTERNTGELFF	TGTGCCAGCAGTTTTACTGAACGAAACACCGGGGAGCTGTTTTTT
few	NA	TRBV7-9	TRBJ2-7	CASSRRDLPLYEQYF	TGTGCCAGCAGCCGCCGGGACCTCCCCCTCTACGAGCAGTACTTC
many	NA	TRBV28	TRBJ1-2	CASNPTLEGTDRYGYTF	TGTGCCAGCAACCCTACCTTAGAGGGGACTGACCGTTATGGCTACACCTTC
many	TRBD2	TRBV11-3	TRBJ2-1	CASSPPRGTSGSVGYNEQFF	TGTGCCAGCAGCCCACCCCGGGGGACTAGCGGGAGTGTGGGGTACAATGAGCAGTTCTTC
many	TRBD2	TRBV5-1	TRBJ2-7	CASSLAGTSRTTSREQYF	TGCGCCAGCAGCTTGGCGGGGACTAGCAGAACCACTTCAAGGGAGCAGTACTTC